A selection of T cell receptor beta chains follows, all from one sample in a study of T cell repertoires in cytomegalovirus infection. TCRdb re-derived calls from the reads in MiXCR, one entry per CDR3 protein. The table shows 140,000 to 150,000 distinct CDR3 sequences, with more than 25% occurring only once. Their recognized antigens are unknown. The sequences come from CD8+ T cells from cultured PBMCs, collected from culture after CMV antigen stimulation. Receptors were obtained from a human donor in good health (CMV status not recorded). Some clones in this sample may be carry-over from other donors' samples. Each CDR3 is given with its conserved first and last residue. D genes are given only for firm matches. Only part of the rows carry a size: once, few, many, or a class if the clone is expanded.

CDR3 | DNA | D | V | size | J
CASSTLTGFGNQPQHF | TGTGCCAGTAGTACCCTGACAGGGTTCGGCAATCAGCCCCAGCATTTT | TRBD1 | TRBV19 | few | TRBJ1-5
CAISPGRMNTEAFF | TGTGCCATCAGTCCAGGGAGGATGAACACTGAAGCTTTCTTT | NA | TRBV10-3 | few | TRBJ1-1
CASSEYFSWNTEAFF | TGTGCCAGTAGTGAGTATTTCAGTTGGAACACTGAAGCTTTCTTT | NA | TRBV19 | few | TRBJ1-1
CASSIVTGYNEQFF | TGTGCCAGTAGTATTGTGACAGGGTACAATGAGCAGTTCTTC | TRBD1 | TRBV19 | many | TRBJ2-1
CASSSGTSSYNEQFF | TGTGCCAGCAGCTCCGGGACTAGCTCCTACAATGAGCAGTTCTTC | TRBD2 | TRBV7-6 | many | TRBJ2-1
CASSPWTGSTEAFF | TGTGCCAGCAGCCCCTGGACGGGCAGCACTGAAGCTTTCTTT | NA | TRBV7-6 | NA | TRBJ1-1
CASSETANTEAFF | TGTGCCAGCAGTGAGACAGCTAACACTGAAGCTTTCTTT | NA | TRBV6-4 | NA | TRBJ1-1
CASSSVAAYGYTF | TGTGCCAGCAGCTCGGTGGCAGCCTATGGCTACACCTTC | NA | TRBV7-2 | many | TRBJ1-2
CASSSRRGEEKNTIYF | TGTGCCAGCAGCTCCCGACGGGGGGAAGAGAAAAACACCATATATTTT | NA | TRBV7-9 | few | TRBJ1-3
CASSYLHSSGTEAFF | TGTGCCAGCAGTTACCTTCACAGTTCCGGCACTGAAGCTTTCTTT | NA | TRBV6-5 | few | TRBJ1-1
CASSDGQGLNTIYF | TGTGCCAGCAGTGATGGGCAGGGACTAAACACCATATATTTT | NA | TRBV2 | NA | TRBJ1-3
CSARDRSQGSYNSPLHF | TGCAGTGCTAGGGACAGGTCACAAGGCTCCTATAATTCACCCCTCCACTTT | TRBD1 | TRBV20-1 | NA | TRBJ1-6
CASSSGTGGHQPQHF | TGTGCCAGCAGTTCCGGGACAGGGGGCCATCAGCCCCAGCATTTT | TRBD1 | TRBV27 | NA | TRBJ1-5
CASSLRAETEEEQYF | TGTGCCAGCAGCTTAAGGGCCGAAACTGAAGAAGAGCAGTACTTC | NA | TRBV7-6 | NA | TRBJ2-7
CASSFPVDFLQGAREAFF | TGTGCCAGCAGCTTTCCGGTCGACTTCCTACAGGGGGCCCGTGAAGCTTTCTTT | TRBD1 | TRBV7-2 | many | TRBJ1-1
CASSSSPGLSSSTDTQYF | TGTGCCAGCAGCTCTTCGCCTGGACTGTCTTCTAGCACAGATACGCAGTATTTT | NA | TRBV7-3 | NA | TRBJ2-3
CASSQDYNLETQYF | TGTGCCAGCAGCCAAGACTATAATCTGGAGACCCAGTACTTC | NA | TRBV4-2 | NA | TRBJ2-5
CASSKLAGGNSYNEQFF | TGTGCCAGCAGTAAACTAGCGGGGGGCAACTCCTACAATGAGCAGTTCTTC | TRBD2 | TRBV7-6 | NA | TRBJ2-1
CASSLGQGAGEQYF | TGTGCCAGCAGTTTGGGACAGGGGGCGGGAGAGCAGTACTTC | TRBD1 | TRBV27 | few | TRBJ2-7
CASSALRGGNQPQHF | TGTGCCAGTAGTGCCCTCAGGGGGGGCAATCAGCCCCAGCATTTT | TRBD1 | TRBV19 | NA | TRBJ1-5
CASSPTGGYYNEQFF | TGTGCCAGCAGCCCCACGGGGGGGTACTACAATGAGCAGTTCTTC | TRBD2 | TRBV7-6 | many | TRBJ2-1
CASTSESALNTEAFF | TGTGCCAGCACCTCTGAGAGTGCCTTGAACACTGAAGCTTTCTTT | NA | TRBV12-3/TRBV12-4 | NA | TRBJ1-1
CASSYTPQETQYF | TGTGCCAGCAGCTACACCCCTCAAGAGACCCAGTACTTC | NA | TRBV7-3 | many | TRBJ2-5
CASSPKESSGANVLTF | TGTGCCAGCAGCCCCAAGGAGAGCTCTGGGGCCAACGTCCTGACTTTC | NA | TRBV5-4 | NA | TRBJ2-6
CASSLPPSVEQYF | TGCGCCAGCAGCCTACCGCCTTCGGTTGAGCAGTACTTC | NA | TRBV5-1 | NA | TRBJ2-7
CASRGQGENTEAFF | TGTGCCAGCAGGGGACAGGGAGAAAACACTGAAGCTTTCTTT | TRBD1 | TRBV25-1 | NA | TRBJ1-1
CASSRGQNQPQHF | TGTGCCAGCAGCAGGGGACAGAATCAGCCCCAGCATTTT | TRBD1 | TRBV27 | NA | TRBJ1-5
CASSPAGALHF | TGTGCCAGCAGTCCAGCAGGAGCCCTCCACTTT | NA | TRBV6-2/TRBV6-3 | NA | TRBJ1-6
CASRRQVMNTEAFF | TGTGCCAGCAGGAGACAGGTCATGAACACTGAAGCTTTCTTT | NA | TRBV12-3/TRBV12-4 | many | TRBJ1-1
CASSLAGVTEAFF | TGTGCCAGCAGTTTGGCCGGGGTCACTGAAGCTTTCTTT | NA | TRBV27 | NA | TRBJ1-1
CASSHRDLGGYTF | TGTGCCAGCAGCCACCGGGACCTGGGGGGCTACACCTTC | NA | TRBV7-6 | many | TRBJ1-2
CASSEPGRLSYEQYF | TGTGCCAGCAGTGAACCGGGACGGCTGTCCTACGAGCAGTACTTC | NA | TRBV2 | NA | TRBJ2-7